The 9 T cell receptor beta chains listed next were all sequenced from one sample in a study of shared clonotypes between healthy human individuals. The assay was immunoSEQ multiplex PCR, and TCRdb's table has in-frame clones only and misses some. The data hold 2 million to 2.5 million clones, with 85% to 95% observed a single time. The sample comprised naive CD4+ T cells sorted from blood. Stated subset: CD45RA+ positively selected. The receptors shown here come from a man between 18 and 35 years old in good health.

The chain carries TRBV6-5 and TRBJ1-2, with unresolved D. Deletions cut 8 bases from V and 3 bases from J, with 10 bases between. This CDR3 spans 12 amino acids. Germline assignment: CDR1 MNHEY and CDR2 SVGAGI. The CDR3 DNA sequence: TGTGCCAGCTTTCAAGTGGACTATGGCTACACCTTC. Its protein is CASFQVDYGYTF.

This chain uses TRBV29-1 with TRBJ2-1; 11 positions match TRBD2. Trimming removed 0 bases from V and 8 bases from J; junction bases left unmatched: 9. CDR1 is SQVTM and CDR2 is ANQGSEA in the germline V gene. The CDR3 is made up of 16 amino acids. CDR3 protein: CSVEDRSRTSGHEQFF. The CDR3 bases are TGCAGCGTTGAAGATCGCTCCAGGACTAGCGGGCATGAGCAGTTCTTC.

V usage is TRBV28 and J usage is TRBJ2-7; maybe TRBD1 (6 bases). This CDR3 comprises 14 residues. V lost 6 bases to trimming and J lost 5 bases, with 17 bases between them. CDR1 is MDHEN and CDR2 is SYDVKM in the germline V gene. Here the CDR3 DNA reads TGTGCCAGCAGGGGATCAGGGGCTGTGAACGAGCAGTACTTC. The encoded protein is CASRGSGAVNEQYF.

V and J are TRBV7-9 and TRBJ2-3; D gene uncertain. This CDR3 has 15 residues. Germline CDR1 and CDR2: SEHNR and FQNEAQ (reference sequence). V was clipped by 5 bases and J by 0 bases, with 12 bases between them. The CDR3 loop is CASSVPGLSTDTQYF. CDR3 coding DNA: TGTGCCAGCAGCGTACCGGGCCTGAGCACAGATACGCAGTATTTT.

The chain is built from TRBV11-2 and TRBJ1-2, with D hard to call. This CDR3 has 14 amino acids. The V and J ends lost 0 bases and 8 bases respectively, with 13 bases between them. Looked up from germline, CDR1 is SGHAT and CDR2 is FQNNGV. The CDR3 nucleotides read TGTGCCAGCAGCTTAGAATCCGGCCAGGACGGCTACACCTTC. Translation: CASSLESGQDGYTF.

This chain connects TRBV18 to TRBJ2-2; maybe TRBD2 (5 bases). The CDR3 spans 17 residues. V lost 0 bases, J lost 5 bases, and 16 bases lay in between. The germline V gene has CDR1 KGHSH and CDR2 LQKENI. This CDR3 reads CASSPPSLDSSTGELFF. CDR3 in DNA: TGTGCCAGCTCACCACCCTCCCTGGACTCGAGTACCGGGGAGCTGTTTTTT.

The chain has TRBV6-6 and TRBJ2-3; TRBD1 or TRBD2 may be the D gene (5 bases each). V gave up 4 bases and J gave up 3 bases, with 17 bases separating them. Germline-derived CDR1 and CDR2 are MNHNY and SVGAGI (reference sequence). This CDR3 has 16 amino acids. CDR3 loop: CASSSGAAGRTDTQYF. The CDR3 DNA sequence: TGTGCCAGCAGTTCCGGAGCGGCAGGGCGGACAGATACGCAGTATTTT.

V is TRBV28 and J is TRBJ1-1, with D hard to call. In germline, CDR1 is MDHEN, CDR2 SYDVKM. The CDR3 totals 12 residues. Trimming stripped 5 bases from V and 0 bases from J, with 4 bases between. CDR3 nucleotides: TGTGCCAGCAGTGAGATGAACACTGAAGCTTTCTTT. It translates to CASSEMNTEAFF.

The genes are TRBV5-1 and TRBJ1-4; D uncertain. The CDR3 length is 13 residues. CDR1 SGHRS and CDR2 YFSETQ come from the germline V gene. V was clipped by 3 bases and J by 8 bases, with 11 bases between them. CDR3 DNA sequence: TGCGCCAGCAGCTCCCCATCTGGCGAAAAACTGTTTTTT. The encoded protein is CASSSPSGEKLFF.